The TCR beta chain under discussion was sequenced for a study of blood T cell repertoires in COVID-19. The table came from immunoSEQ multiplex PCR; TCRdb's copy has only in-frame clones and leaves some out. The sample lists approximately 210,000 clones, over 70% occurring once. Germline trimming cut 1 base from V and 4 bases from J; bases unmatched to any gene: 2. In germline, CDR1 is LGHNA, CDR2 YNFKEQ. This CDR3 is 15 amino acids long. This clone occurred once. The clonotype was recovered from a man in his fifties with active or convalescent COVID-19. J is TRBJ1-4 and V is TRBV4-2, with 8 bases that match TRBD1. The source material was peripheral blood. As DNA, the CDR3 is TGTGCCAGCAGCCAAGCCGGACAGGGTAATGAAAAACTGTTTTTT. Residues: CASSQAGQGNEKLFF.